The TCR beta chain under discussion was sequenced for a study of post-analysis software for immune sequencing data. Overall study: Multiple sclerosis in the patients followed relapsing-remitting, secondary progressive and progressive-relapsing courses.

This CDR3 has 15 residues. The J segment lost 8 bases and the V segment lost 3 bases, leaving 10 bases of the junction unmatched. About this clonotype: Its target is unknown.

Study-wide results and caveats: Four to six TRBV segments, including TRBV5-6, TRBV5-1 and TRBV20-1, were more frequent in patients than controls.

Every TCR beta cDNA library bore unique molecular identifiers. From the PCR reads, TCRdb called clonotypes with MiXCR, one entry per CDR3 protein. The sample holds some 890,000 distinct CDR3 sequences, around 53% seen once. The V and J genes are TRBV12-3 or TRBV12-4 and TRBJ2-1; 7 bases are a match to TRBD1. Sequenced material: blood. The receptor comes from a girl aged 10 to 17 with multiple sclerosis. CDR3 sequence (DNA): TGTGCCAGCAGTTTGAACAGGGGTCCAGGCTATGAGCAGTTCTTC. It codes for CASSLNRGPGYEQFF.